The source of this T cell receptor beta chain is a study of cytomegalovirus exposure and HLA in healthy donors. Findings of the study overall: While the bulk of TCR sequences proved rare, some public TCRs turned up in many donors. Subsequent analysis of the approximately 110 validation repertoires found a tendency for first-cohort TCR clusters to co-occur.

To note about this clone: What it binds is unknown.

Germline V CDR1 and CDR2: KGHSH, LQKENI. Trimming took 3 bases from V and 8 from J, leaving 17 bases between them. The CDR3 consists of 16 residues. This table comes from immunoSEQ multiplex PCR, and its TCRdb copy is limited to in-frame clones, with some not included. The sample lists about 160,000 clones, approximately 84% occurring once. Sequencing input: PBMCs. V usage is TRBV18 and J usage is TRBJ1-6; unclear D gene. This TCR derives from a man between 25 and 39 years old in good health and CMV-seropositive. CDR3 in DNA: TGTGCCAGCTCACCTTCCGGAAGGAGTTGGGATTCACCCCTCCACTTT. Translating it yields CASSPSGRSWDSPLHF.